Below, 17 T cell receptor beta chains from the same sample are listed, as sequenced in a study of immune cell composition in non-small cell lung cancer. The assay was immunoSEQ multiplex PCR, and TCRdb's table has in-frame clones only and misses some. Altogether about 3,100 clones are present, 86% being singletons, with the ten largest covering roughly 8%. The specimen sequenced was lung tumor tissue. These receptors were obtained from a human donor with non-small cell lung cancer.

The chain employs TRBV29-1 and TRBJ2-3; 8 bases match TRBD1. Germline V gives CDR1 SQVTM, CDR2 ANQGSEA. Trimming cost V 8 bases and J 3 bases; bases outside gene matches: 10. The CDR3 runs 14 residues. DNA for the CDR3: TGCAGCTCCTGGGGTCAGGGGGCAACAGATACGCAGTATTTT. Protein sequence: CSSWGQGATDTQYF.

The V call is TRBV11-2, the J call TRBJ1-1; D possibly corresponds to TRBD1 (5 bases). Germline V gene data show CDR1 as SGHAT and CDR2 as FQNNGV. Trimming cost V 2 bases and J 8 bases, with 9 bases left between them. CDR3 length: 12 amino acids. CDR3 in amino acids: CASSLLTAEAFF. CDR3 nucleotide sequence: TGTGCCAGCAGCTTATTGACAGCAGAAGCTTTCTTT.

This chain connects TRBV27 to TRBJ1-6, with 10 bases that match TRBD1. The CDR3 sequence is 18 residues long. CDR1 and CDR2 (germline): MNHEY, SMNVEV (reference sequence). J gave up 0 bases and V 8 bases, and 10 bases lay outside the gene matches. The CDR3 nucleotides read TGTGCCAGCGGCCACGGGACAGGGGTCAGCTCCTATAATTCACCCCTCCACTTT. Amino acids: CASGHGTGVSSYNSPLHF.

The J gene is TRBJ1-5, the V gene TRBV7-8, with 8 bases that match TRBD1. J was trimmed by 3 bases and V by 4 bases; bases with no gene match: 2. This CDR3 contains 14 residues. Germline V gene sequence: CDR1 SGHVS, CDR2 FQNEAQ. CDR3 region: CASSSDRVNQPQHF. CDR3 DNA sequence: TGTGCCAGCAGCTCGGACAGGGTCAATCAGCCCCAGCATTTT.

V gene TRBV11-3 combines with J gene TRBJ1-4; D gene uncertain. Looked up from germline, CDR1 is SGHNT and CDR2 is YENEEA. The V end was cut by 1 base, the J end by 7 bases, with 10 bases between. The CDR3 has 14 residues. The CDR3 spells CASSLVASGEKLFF. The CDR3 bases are TGTGCCAGCAGCTTAGTGGCCAGTGGTGAAAAACTGTTTTTT.

The DNA of the CDR3 is TGTGCCAGCAGTCGCGACAGCCCGAACACCGGGGAGCTGTTTTTT. This sequence encodes CASSRDSPNTGELFF. V gene TRBV6-5 combines with J gene TRBJ2-2, with D tentatively TRBD1 (5 bases). CDR1 is MNHEY, CDR2 SVGAGI, per germline. Trimming shortened V by 5 bases and J by 0 bases, and 10 bases separated the two germline ends. CDR3 size: 15 residues.

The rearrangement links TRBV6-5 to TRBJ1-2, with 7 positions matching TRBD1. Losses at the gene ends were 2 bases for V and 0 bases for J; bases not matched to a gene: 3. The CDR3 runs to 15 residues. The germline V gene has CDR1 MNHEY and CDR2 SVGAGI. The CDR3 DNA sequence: TGTGCCAGCAGTTACGGGACAGCCACTAACTATGGCTACACCTTC. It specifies CASSYGTATNYGYTF.

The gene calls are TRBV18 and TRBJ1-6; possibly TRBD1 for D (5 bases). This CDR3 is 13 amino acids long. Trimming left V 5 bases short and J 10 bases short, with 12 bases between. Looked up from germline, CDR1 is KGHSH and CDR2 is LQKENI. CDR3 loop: CASSGGFNSPLHF. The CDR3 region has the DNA TGTGCCAGCTCAGGGGGGTTCAACTCACCCCTCCACTTT.

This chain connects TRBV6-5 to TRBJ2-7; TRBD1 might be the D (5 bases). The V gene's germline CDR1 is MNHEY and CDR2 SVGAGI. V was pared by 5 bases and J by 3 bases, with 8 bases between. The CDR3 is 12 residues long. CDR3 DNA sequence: TGTGCCAGCAGTAAGGACATCTACGAGCAGTACTTC. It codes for CASSKDIYEQYF.

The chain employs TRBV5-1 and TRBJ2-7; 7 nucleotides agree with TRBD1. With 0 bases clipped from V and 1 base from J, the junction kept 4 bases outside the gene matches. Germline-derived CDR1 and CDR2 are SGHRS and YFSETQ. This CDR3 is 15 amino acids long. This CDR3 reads CASSLGQGFSYEQYF. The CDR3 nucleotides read TGCGCCAGCAGCTTGGGACAGGGTTTTTCCTACGAGCAGTACTTC.

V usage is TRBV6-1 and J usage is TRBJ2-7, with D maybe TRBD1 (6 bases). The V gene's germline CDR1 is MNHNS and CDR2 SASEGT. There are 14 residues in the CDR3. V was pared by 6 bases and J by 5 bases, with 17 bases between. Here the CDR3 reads CASRTTGFFDEQYF. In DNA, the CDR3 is TGTGCCAGCAGAACGACAGGATTCTTTGACGAGCAGTACTTC.

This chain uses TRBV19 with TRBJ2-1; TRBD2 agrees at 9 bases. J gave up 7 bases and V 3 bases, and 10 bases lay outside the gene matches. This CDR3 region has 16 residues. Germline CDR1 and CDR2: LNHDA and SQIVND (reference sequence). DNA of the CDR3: TGTGCCAGTAGTATCGGTGCGGGGGGGCGTCCTAATGAGCAGTTCTTC. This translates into CASSIGAGGRPNEQFF. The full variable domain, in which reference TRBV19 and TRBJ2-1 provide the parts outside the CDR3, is DGGITQSPKYLFRKEGQNVTLSCEQNLNHDAMYWYRQDPGQGLRLIYYSQIVNDFQKGDIAEGYSVSREKKESFPLTVTSAQKNPTAFYLCASSIGAGGRPNEQFFGPGTRLTVL.

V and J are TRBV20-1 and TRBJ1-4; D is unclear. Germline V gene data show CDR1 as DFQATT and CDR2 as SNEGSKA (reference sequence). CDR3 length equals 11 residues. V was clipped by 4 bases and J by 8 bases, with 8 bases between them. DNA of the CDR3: TGCAGTGCTACCCTGTCGGAAAAACTGTTTTTT. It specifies CSATLSEKLFF.

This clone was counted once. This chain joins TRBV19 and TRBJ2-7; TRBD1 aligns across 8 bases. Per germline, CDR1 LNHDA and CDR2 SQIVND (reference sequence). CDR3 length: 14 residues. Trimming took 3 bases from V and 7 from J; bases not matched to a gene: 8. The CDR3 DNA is TGTGCCAGTAGTATGGACAGGGCAGTTGGAGAGCAGTACTTC. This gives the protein CASSMDRAVGEQYF. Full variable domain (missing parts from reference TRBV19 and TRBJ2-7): DGGITQSPKYLFRKEGQNVTLSCEQNLNHDAMYWYRQDPGQGLRLIYYSQIVNDFQKGDIAEGYSVSREKKESFPLTVTSAQKNPTAFYLCASSMDRAVGEQYFGPGTRLTVT.

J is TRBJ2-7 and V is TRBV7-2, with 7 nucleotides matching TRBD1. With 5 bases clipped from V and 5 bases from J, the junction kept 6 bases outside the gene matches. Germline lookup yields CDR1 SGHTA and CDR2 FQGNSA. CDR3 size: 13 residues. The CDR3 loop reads CASSAPGQNEQYF. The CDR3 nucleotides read TGTGCCAGCAGCGCCCCGGGACAGAACGAGCAGTACTTC.

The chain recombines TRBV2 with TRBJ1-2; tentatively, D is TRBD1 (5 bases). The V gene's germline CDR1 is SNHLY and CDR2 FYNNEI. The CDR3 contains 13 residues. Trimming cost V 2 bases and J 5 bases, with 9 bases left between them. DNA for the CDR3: TGTGCCAGCAGTGAATTGTGGACATATGGCTACACCTTC. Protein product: CASSELWTYGYTF. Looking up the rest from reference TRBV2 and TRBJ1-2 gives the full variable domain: EPEVTQTPSHQVTQMGQEVILRCVPISNHLYFYWYRQILGQKVEFLVSFYNNEISEKSEIFDDQFSVERPDGSNFTLKIRSTKLEDSAMYFCASSELWTYGYTFGSGTRLTVV.

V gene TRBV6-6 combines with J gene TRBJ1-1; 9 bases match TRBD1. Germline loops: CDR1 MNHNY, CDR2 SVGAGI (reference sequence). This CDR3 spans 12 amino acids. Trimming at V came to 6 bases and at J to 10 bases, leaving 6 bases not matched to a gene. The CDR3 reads CASRSGTGRAFF. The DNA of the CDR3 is TGTGCCAGCAGATCCGGGACAGGGAGAGCTTTCTTT.